The 7 T cell receptor beta chains given below trace back to one sample, sequenced in a study of OX40 agonist ivuxolimab in advanced cancers. Sequencing used immunoSEQ multiplex PCR; TCRdb keeps in-frame clones, though not all of them. The sample records roughly 81,000 clones, 85% to 95% being singletons. The material sequenced was CD4+ or CD8+ T cells sorted from blood, taken in a trial of the OX40 agonist ivuxolimab. The receptors originated from an adult with an advanced solid tumor such as melanoma, head and neck, liver or kidney cancer.

The gene calls are TRBV6-5 and TRBJ1-2; a possible D gene is TRBD1 (5 bases). From germline, CDR1 is MNHEY and CDR2 SVGAGI. The V end lost 6 bases, the J end lost 0 bases, and 14 bases lay between the germline ends. The CDR3 consists of 15 residues. CDR3 region: CASRGGDRPNYGYTF. Here the CDR3 DNA reads TGTGCCAGCAGGGGCGGTGACAGACCTAACTATGGCTACACCTTC.

This clone was detected once. The genes are TRBV7-9 and TRBJ2-7; a weak D match, TRBD2 (6 bases). CDR3 length equals 15 residues. Germline values: CDR1 SEHNR, CDR2 FQNEAQ (reference sequence). The V gene lost 2 bases and the J gene lost 7 bases, with 18 bases spanning the gap. CDR3 DNA: TGTGCCAGCAGCTTAAGTCAGGCGGGGATGGATGAGCAGTACTTC. It translates to CASSLSQAGMDEQYF.

The rearrangement uses TRBV7-9 and TRBJ2-2; D unclear. Trimming left V 4 bases short and J 0 bases short, with 9 bases between. CDR3 size: 15 residues. The germline V gene has CDR1 SEHNR and CDR2 FQNEAQ (reference sequence). The DNA of the CDR3 is TGTGCCAGCAGCTCGGACGGACCGAACACCGGGGAGCTGTTTTTT. Translation: CASSSDGPNTGELFF. Supplemented by reference TRBV7-9 and TRBJ2-2, the full variable domain reads DTGVSQNPRHKITKRGQNVTFRCDPISEHNRLYWYRQTLGQGPEFLTYFQNEAQLEKSRLLSDRFSAERPKGSFSTLEIQRTEQGDSAMYLCASSSDGPNTGELFFGEGSRLTVL.

The chain uses TRBV9 and TRBJ2-5; D not certain. Germline values: CDR1 SGDLS, CDR2 YYNGEE. V was shortened by 0 bases and J by 2 bases, with 14 bases between the two germline ends. This CDR3 has 16 amino acids. In DNA, the CDR3 is TGTGCCAGCAGCGTAGGTTCCATTACCCATCAAGAGACCCAGTACTTC. Its protein is CASSVGSITHQETQYF.

The chain has TRBV30 and TRBJ1-4; possibly TRBD1 for D (5 bases). CDR3 size: 18 residues. Germline values: CDR1 GTSNPN, CDR2 SVGIG (reference sequence). Between the trimmed V and J ends, which lost 3 bases and 0 bases, there was a span of 20 bases. The CDR3, as DNA: TGTGCCTGGAGGCCGGTAGGGACGTTCCTTCCAACTAATGAAAAACTGTTTTTT. Protein product: CAWRPVGTFLPTNEKLFF.

The chain uses TRBV5-6 and TRBJ2-5, with D possibly TRBD1 on 6 matching bases. The CDR3 runs to 14 residues. Trimming removed 4 bases from V and 2 bases from J, with 12 bases in between. In germline, CDR1 is SGHDT, CDR2 YYEEEE. The CDR3 protein is CASSPEDRQETQYF. CDR3 nucleotides: TGTGCCAGCAGCCCGGAGGACAGACAAGAGACCCAGTACTTC. Supplemented by reference TRBV5-6 and TRBJ2-5, the full variable domain reads DAGVTQSPTHLIKTRGQQVTLRCSPKSGHDTVSWYQQALGQGPQFIFQYYEEEERQRGNFPDRFSGHQFPNYSSELNVNALLLGDSALYLCASSPEDRQETQYFGPGTRLLVL.

This clone came up a few times. The genes are TRBV2 and TRBJ1-2; D possibly corresponds to TRBD1 (5 bases). V lost 10 bases, J lost 7 bases, and 10 bases lay in between. This CDR3 is 10 amino acids long. CDR1 is SNHLY and CDR2 is FYNNEI in the germline V gene. Here the CDR3 DNA reads TGTGCCACCCCCGGGGCTGGCTACACCTTC. Its protein is CATPGAGYTF.